This entry features one T cell receptor beta chain sequence. The sample belongs to a study of OX40 agonist ivuxolimab in advanced cancers. Sequenced by immunoSEQ multiplex PCR; TCRdb stores in-frame clones only, minus some. The table has under 50,000 clones, approximately 90% seen once. The CDR3 contains 13 residues. Trimming removed 5 bases from V and 4 bases from J; junction bases left unmatched: 1. Germline-derived CDR1 and CDR2 are SGHAT and FQNNGV. This specimen consisted of CD4+ or CD8+ T cells sorted from blood, obtained in a trial of the OX40 agonist ivuxolimab. The clonotype comes from an adult with an advanced solid tumor such as melanoma, head and neck, liver or kidney cancer. The genes are TRBV11-2 and TRBJ2-5; TRBD2 aligns across 10 bases. CDR3 bases: TGTGCCAGCAGCGTAGCGGGGGGAGAGACCCAGTACTTC. Protein: CASSVAGGETQYF.